This is a list of T cell receptor beta chains from one sample in a study of Ad26.COV2.S vaccination and SARS-CoV-2 variants. Some clones are missing from TCRdb's copy, which holds only in-frame ones; the method was immunoSEQ multiplex PCR. The sample includes 350,000 to 450,000 clones, roughly 81% of them seen just once. The sample consisted of peripheral blood, taken in a trial of Ad26.COV2.S vaccine versus placebo. Source of these receptors: a person aged 18 to 65 who received the Ad26.COV2.S COVID-19 vaccine or a placebo. The conserved cysteine and the conserved F or W are not part of the CDR3 here. Fields, in order: J gene, clone size, V gene, CDR3 protein. Clone size is stated in some rows and not others, as once, few, many or a class when expanded.

J: TRBJ1-6; size: .; V: TRBV25-1; CDR3: ASSEPRGSGSPLH
J: TRBJ2-5; size: once; V: TRBV9; CDR3: ASSGEYQETQY
J: TRBJ1-2; size: .; V: TRBV6-6; CDR3: ASTGQTNYGYT
J: TRBJ2-3; size: once; V: TRBV19; CDR3: ASGGSSTDTQY
J: TRBJ2-2; size: few; V: TRBV19; CDR3: ASTTGVYRSTGELF
J: TRBJ1-5; size: .; V: TRBV29-1; CDR3: SVEFGQGNQPQH
J: TRBJ2-2; size: .; V: TRBV7-9; CDR3: ASSQQGRATGELF
J: TRBJ1-1; size: .; V: TRBV20-1; CDR3: SASVSRDGNTEAF
J: TRBJ2-4; size: .; V: TRBV14; CDR3: ASSGSGGYIQY
J: TRBJ2-5; size: .; V: TRBV6-1; CDR3: ASSQARTGKETQY
J: TRBJ2-7; size: .; V: TRBV7-9; CDR3: ASSLSGAADEQY
J: TRBJ2-2; size: .; V: TRBV20-1; CDR3: SASGRGLGTGELF
J: TRBJ1-2; size: .; V: TRBV7-8; CDR3: ASSPGQGALFGYT
J: TRBJ2-5; size: .; V: TRBV6-2/TRBV6-3; CDR3: ASSLPGSRDGTQY
J: TRBJ2-1; size: once; V: TRBV3-1/TRBV3-2; CDR3: ASSQVSGSYNEQF
J: TRBJ1-1; size: .; V: TRBV18; CDR3: ASSPQGLVTEAF
J: TRBJ1-2; size: .; V: TRBV7-9; CDR3: ASRPDGSPGRYGYT
J: TRBJ1-1; size: .; V: TRBV7-9; CDR3: ASSLALTANTEAF
J: TRBJ2-7; size: .; V: TRBV7-8; CDR3: ASSLFRQAYEQY
J: TRBJ2-1; size: .; V: TRBV7-2; CDR3: ASSSRGRGAYNEQF
J: TRBJ1-1; size: .; V: TRBV11-2; CDR3: ASSLEEISTEAF
J: TRBJ2-5; size: .; V: TRBV11-3; CDR3: ASSLGTGTSAQETQY
J: TRBJ2-6; size: .; V: TRBV12-2; CDR3: ASRLQRSRAASNVLT
J: TRBJ2-1; size: .; V: TRBV29-1; CDR3: SGAGSGSEPYNEQF
J: TRBJ1-1; size: .; V: TRBV7-2; CDR3: ASSPRAGGRGTEAF
J: TRBJ1-1; size: once; V: TRBV4-3; CDR3: ASSQEGGANTEAF
J: TRBJ1-6; size: once; V: TRBV5-6; CDR3: ASSLRDRGNSPLH
J: TRBJ1-2; size: .; V: TRBV4-3; CDR3: ASSQDGRQGSGYT
J: TRBJ1-5; size: .; V: TRBV6-2/TRBV6-3; CDR3: ASSFGQAPSNQPQH
J: TRBJ1-4; size: .; V: TRBV7-9; CDR3: ASKWGEDEKLF
J: TRBJ1-3; size: .; V: TRBV28; CDR3: ASSSGQGLGGNTIY
J: TRBJ2-1; size: .; V: TRBV4-3; CDR3: ASSQDKGLGNEQF
J: TRBJ1-1; size: .; V: TRBV30; CDR3: AWSVGRNTEAF
J: TRBJ1-1; size: .; V: TRBV19; CDR3: ASSISGFTEAF
J: TRBJ1-4; size: .; V: TRBV6-6; CDR3: ASYSGQAREKLF
J: TRBJ2-3; size: .; V: TRBV5-1; CDR3: ASSVTHRDTQY
J: TRBJ2-1; size: .; V: TRBV28; CDR3: ASSEGLAAYNEQF
J: TRBJ2-2; size: .; V: TRBV7-8; CDR3: ASSLVGSGMNTGELF
J: TRBJ1-1; size: .; V: TRBV30; CDR3: AWTITGGKAF
J: TRBJ1-3; size: few; V: TRBV9; CDR3: ASSVDPRQTPLGTIY